These 13 T cell receptor beta chains share one sample of origin, sequenced in a study of blood T cell repertoires in COVID-19. The data were produced by immunoSEQ multiplex PCR, yet TCRdb's version contains in-frame clones alone and is incomplete. In the table there are around 150,000 clones, about four fifths of which are singletons. The specimen sequenced was peripheral blood. The origin of the receptors is a man aged 65 to 79 with acute or convalescent COVID-19.

The genes are TRBV5-1 and TRBJ1-6; D call uncertain. Trimming removed 4 bases from V and 7 bases from J, with 12 bases in between. Germline V gives CDR1 SGHRS, CDR2 YFSETQ. CDR3 length equals 14 residues. The CDR3 region has the DNA TGCGCCAGCAGCCATACAACAGTAAATTCACCCCTCCACTTT. Residues: CASSHTTVNSPLHF.

The CDR3 here is CASKTGDSEAFF. The CDR3 DNA reads as TGTGCCAGCAAAACAGGGGATTCTGAAGCTTTCTTT. The chain couples TRBV2 to TRBJ1-1; 7 positions match TRBD1. V lost 7 bases, J lost 6 bases, and 5 bases stayed unmatched. The CDR3 spans 12 residues. The germline gives CDR1 SNHLY, CDR2 FYNNEI. Full variable domain (outside the CDR3, taken from reference TRBV2 and TRBJ1-1): EPEVTQTPSHQVTQMGQEVILRCVPISNHLYFYWYRQILGQKVEFLVSFYNNEISEKSEIFDDQFSVERPDGSNFTLKIRSTKLEDSAMYFCASKTGDSEAFFGQGTRLTVV.

This clone was counted between two and nine times. The V gene is TRBV6-2 or TRBV6-3, the J gene TRBJ2-7; 9 nucleotides align to TRBD1. Unmatched junction bases numbered 6, after V lost 4 bases and J lost 5 bases. Germline CDR1 and CDR2: MNHEY and SVGEGT. This CDR3 comprises 14 residues. The CDR3, as DNA: TGTGCCAGCAGTTCGGGGGACAGGGTCGACGAGCAGTACTTC. Translation gives CASSSGDRVDEQYF.

The chain couples TRBV7-2 to TRBJ1-2, with D uncertain. This CDR3 is 14 amino acids long. The V end was cut by 5 bases, the J end by 4 bases, with 14 bases between. Per the germline V gene, CDR1 is SGHTA and CDR2 is FQGNSA. CDR3 sequence reads: CASSPGQSLYGYTF. The DNA for the CDR3 is TGTGCCAGCAGCCCTGGGCAGAGTCTCTATGGCTACACCTTC.

V usage is TRBV6-5 and J usage is TRBJ1-2, with D possibly TRBD1 on 5 matching bases. Germline V gives CDR1 MNHEY, CDR2 SVGAGI. The CDR3 length is 15 residues. Trimming stripped 6 bases from V and 3 bases from J, with 17 bases between. CDR3 sequence (DNA): TGTGCCAGCAGCCTAAAGCTTCCAGGGTACTATGGCTACACCTTC. Translating gives CASSLKLPGYYGYTF.

V gene TRBV5-6 combines with J gene TRBJ1-1, with TRBD1 as a possible D gene (5 bases). Trimming took 0 bases from V and 1 from J, leaving 7 bases between them. The CDR3 has 14 residues. Germline values: CDR1 SGHDT, CDR2 YYEEEE. The CDR3 here is CASSLGQTNTEAFF. CDR3 DNA sequence: TGTGCCAGCAGCTTGGGACAGACGAACACTGAAGCTTTCTTT.

The V call is TRBV6-5, the J call TRBJ2-7; possibly TRBD2 for D (6 bases). The CDR3 totals 15 residues. Germline loops: CDR1 MNHEY, CDR2 SVGAGI. Between the trimmed V and J ends, which lost 6 bases and 1 base, there was a span of 16 bases. CDR3 nucleotide sequence: TGTGCCAGCAGAAGGGAGGCTTCTACTTCCTACGAGCAGTACTTC. Translated: CASRREASTSYEQYF.

The rearrangement links TRBV3-1 (or the pseudogene TRBV3-2) to TRBJ2-1; no clear D. The V and J ends lost 2 bases and 10 bases respectively, with 9 bases between them. Per the germline V gene, CDR1 is LGHDT and CDR2 is YNNKEL (reference sequence). CDR3 length: 12 residues. The CDR3 bases are TGTGCCAGCAGCCAATACGAGTGGGAGCAGTTCTTC. It encodes CASSQYEWEQFF.

A few counts support this clone. V and J are TRBV27 and TRBJ2-7; D gene unclear. Between the trimmed V and J ends, which lost 6 bases and 6 bases, there was a span of 18 bases. The CDR3 contains 14 residues. Germline-derived CDR1 and CDR2 are MNHEY and SMNVEV (reference sequence). This CDR3 is CASSLQRVPGEQYF. The CDR3 region has the DNA TGTGCCAGCAGCCTTCAACGGGTCCCGGGCGAGCAGTACTTC.

The V gene is TRBV27, the J gene TRBJ2-1, with TRBD2 matching over 14 bases. V lost 4 bases, J lost 12 bases, and 2 bases stayed unmatched. The CDR3 length is 13 residues. CDR1 and CDR2 (germline): MNHEY, SMNVEV (reference sequence). The CDR3 here is CASSSGTSGRQFF. The DNA for the CDR3 is TGTGCCAGCAGTTCTGGGACTAGCGGGAGGCAGTTCTTC.

The chain carries TRBV12-3 or TRBV12-4 and TRBJ1-5; D not certain. V was trimmed by 2 bases and J by 6 bases, leaving 5 bases between them. The CDR3 is 12 amino acids. The CDR3 loop is CASSLSGQPQHF. Written as DNA, the CDR3 is TGTGCCAGCAGTTTATCGGGTCAGCCCCAGCATTTT.

The table lists this clone with a count of one. Compared with germline, one end of the junction differs, possibly owing to a read error. The chain has TRBV7-7 and TRBJ1-1, with D possibly being TRBD1 (5 bases). The length of the CDR3 is 13 residues. Germline V lookup: CDR1 SSHAT, CDR2 FNYEAQ (reference sequence). CDR3 sequence reads: CASSQGRNTEAFF. CDR3 in DNA: TGTGCTAGCAGCCAGGGAAGGAACACTGAAGCTTTCTTT.

The chain employs TRBV30 and TRBJ1-3, with 10 bases lining up with TRBD1. Per germline, CDR1 GTSNPN and CDR2 SVGIG (reference sequence). This CDR3 comprises 17 residues. The trim removed 4 bases at V and 0 bases at J, leaving 9 bases unmatched. The CDR3 here is CAWTGDGTGVSGNTIYF. As DNA, the CDR3 is TGTGCCTGGACTGGGGACGGGACAGGGGTCTCTGGAAACACCATATATTTT.